The 11 T cell receptor beta chains listed next were all sequenced from one sample in a study of T-cell memory formation after mild COVID-19. TCRdb passed the 5' RACE reads through MiXCR, listing each CDR3 protein once. The table includes 200,000 or so distinct CDR3 sequences, more than 15% detected once. The specimen sequenced was PBMCs or a T cell subset sorted from them (not recorded which). These TCRs come from an adult woman who had mild COVID-19 (a few samples of this study predate the infection). Cell type and time point are not known.

This clonotype was seen more than once but under ten times. This chain's CDR3 is CASSWRLAGGETQYF. CDR3 coding DNA: TGCGCCAGCAGCTGGAGACTAGCGGGGGGAGAGACCCAGTACTTC. The rearrangement uses TRBV5-1 and TRBJ2-5; TRBD2 aligns across 13 bases. In germline, CDR1 is SGHRS, CDR2 YFSETQ. V lost 3 bases to trimming and J lost 4 bases; unmatched junction nucleotides: 3. This CDR3 is built from 15 residues. Filled out from reference TRBV5-1 and TRBJ2-5, the complete variable domain reads KAGVTQTPRYLIKTRGQQVTLSCSPISGHRSVSWYQQTPGQGLQFLFEYFSETQRNKGNFPGRFSGRQFSNSRSEMNVSTLELGDSALYLCASSWRLAGGETQYFGPGTRLLVL.

This clonotype was seen more than once but under ten times. The rearrangement joins TRBV2 to TRBJ2-1, with TRBD2 identical over 10 bases. V gave up 6 bases and J gave up 4 bases; unmatched junction bases: 6. CDR1 is SNHLY, CDR2 FYNNEI, per germline. The CDR3 has 15 amino acids. The CDR3 protein is CASSRLAGDYNEQFF. The CDR3 region has the DNA TGTGCCAGCAGCCGACTAGCGGGCGATTACAATGAGCAGTTCTTC.

This clonotype has a handful of counts. The chain uses TRBV7-2 and TRBJ2-3; possible D gene TRBD2, 6 bases. Germline lookup yields CDR1 SGHTA and CDR2 FQGNSA. The ends were cut back, 3 bases at V and 3 bases at J, with 13 bases in the middle. The CDR3 contains 15 residues. CDR3 protein: CASSFGGERTDTQYF. CDR3 coding DNA: TGTGCCAGCAGCTTCGGAGGGGAGCGGACAGATACGCAGTATTTT.

This chain uses TRBV12-5 with TRBJ1-1; D perhaps matches TRBD1 (5 bases). The CDR3 runs 14 residues. Trimming took off 5 bases at V and 1 base at J, with 11 bases between the two ends. Germline CDR1 LGHNT, CDR2 FRNRAP. CDR3 DNA: TGTGCTAGTGGTCTGGACACCCAGAACACTGAAGCTTTCTTT. It specifies CASGLDTQNTEAFF.

This clonotype was counted only a few times. This chain joins TRBV5-5 and TRBJ2-2; tentatively, D is TRBD1 or TRBD2 (6 bases each). Deletions cut 4 bases from V and 4 bases from J, with 14 bases between. This CDR3 spans 15 amino acids. The germline V gene has CDR1 SGHKS and CDR2 YYEKEE (reference sequence). The chain's CDR3 is CASSKGGFGTGELFF. CDR3 in DNA: TGTGCCAGCAGCAAAGGGGGGTTTGGCACCGGGGAGCTGTTTTTT. Looking up the rest from reference TRBV5-5 and TRBJ2-2 gives the full variable domain: DAGVTQSPTHLIKTRGQQVTLRCSPISGHKSVSWYQQVLGQGPQFIFQYYEKEERGRGNFPDRFSARQFPNYSSELNVNALLLGDSALYLCASSKGGFGTGELFFGEGSRLTVL.

This chain joins TRBV7-2 and TRBJ2-1; D is ambiguous. V lost 1 base and J 3 bases, leaving 7 bases between the germline ends. The CDR3 sequence is 14 residues long. CDR1 SGHTA and CDR2 FQGNSA come from the germline V gene. CDR3 protein: CASSLVGNYNEQFF. CDR3 coding DNA: TGTGCCAGCAGCTTAGTTGGAAACTACAATGAGCAGTTCTTC.

The rearrangement joins TRBV6-5 to TRBJ2-7; TRBD1 might be the D (8 bases). CDR1 and CDR2 from the germline V gene are MNHEY and SVGAGI. The CDR3 is 15 amino acids. The ends were cut back, 6 bases at V and 0 bases at J, with 15 bases in the middle. The DNA of the CDR3 is TGTGCCAGCAGGAAAAACAGGGGGGGCTCCTACGAGCAGTACTTC. Its protein product is CASRKNRGGSYEQYF.

This clonotype showed up many times. The rearrangement links TRBV7-2 to TRBJ1-1; no firm D call. The CDR3 consists of 13 residues. Germline loops: CDR1 SGHTA, CDR2 FQGNSA. V was clipped by 5 bases and J by 0 bases, with 7 bases between them. The CDR3 DNA reads TGTGCCAGCAGCCCTTACCTGAACACTGAAGCTTTCTTT. Its protein is CASSPYLNTEAFF.

The chain uses TRBV7-2 and TRBJ1-1; the match to TRBD1 covers 9 bases. In germline, CDR1 is SGHTA, CDR2 FQGNSA. The CDR3 totals 15 residues. Germline trimming cut 5 bases from V and 4 bases from J; bases unmatched to any gene: 8. The CDR3 here is CASSRDRAMGTEAFF. The CDR3 DNA reads TGTGCCAGCAGCCGGGACAGGGCGATGGGCACTGAAGCTTTCTTT. The full variable domain, in which reference TRBV7-2 and TRBJ1-1 provide the parts outside the CDR3, is GAGVSQSPSNKVTEKGKDVELRCDPISGHTALYWYRQSLGQGLEFLIYFQGNSAPDKSGLPSDRFSAERTGGSVSTLTIQRTQQEDSAVYLCASSRDRAMGTEAFFGQGTRLTVV.

The rearrangement links TRBV12-3 or TRBV12-4 to TRBJ2-3, with 14 bases matching TRBD2. The V gene end was trimmed by 4 bases and the J gene end by 0 bases; junction bases not matched to a gene: 6. This CDR3 region has 18 residues. CDR3 sequence reads: CASSSRLAGGSSTDTQYF. Here the CDR3 DNA reads TGTGCCAGCAGTTCCCGACTAGCGGGAGGGTCTAGCACAGATACGCAGTATTTT.

This clonotype came up a few times. The rearrangement links TRBV18 to TRBJ2-7, with D unclear. From germline, CDR1 is KGHSH and CDR2 LQKENI. Trimming pared 0 bases from V and 2 bases from J, leaving 8 bases between. The CDR3 totals 14 residues. The DNA for the CDR3 is TGTGCCAGCTCACCACCGACACCCGCCTACGAGCAGTACTTC. Translating gives CASSPPTPAYEQYF.